A single sample gave rise to the 2 T cell receptor beta chains below, sequenced in a study of cytomegalovirus exposure and HLA in healthy donors. The PCR made use of 60 Vbeta and 13 Jbeta primers. The repertoire was sequenced with immunoSEQ multiplex PCR; TCRdb's copy has only in-frame clones and lacks some. The repertoire has more than 100,000 clones, more than 70% of them found once; the top ten carry roughly 1.1%. Sequencing was carried out using PBMCs. These receptors were collected from a male donor in good health and CMV-seronegative.

This chain joins TRBV6-1 and TRBJ1-4; the match to TRBD1 covers 9 bases. This CDR3 has 16 residues. With 3 bases clipped from V and 7 bases from J, the junction kept 9 bases outside the gene matches. Germline values: CDR1 MNHNS, CDR2 SASEGT. CDR3 DNA sequence: TGTGCCAGCAGTGATTATACAGGGGGCTCTGGTGAAAAACTGTTTTTT. This gives the protein CASSDYTGGSGEKLFF.

The rearrangement joins TRBV5-1 to TRBJ1-1, with a weak D call TRBD1 (6 bases). The CDR3 extends over 16 amino acids. Germline CDR1 and CDR2: SGHRS and YFSETQ. V was pared by 0 bases and J by 8 bases, with 20 bases between. The CDR3 is CASSLDQGIPEMEAFF. The DNA for the CDR3 is TGCGCCAGCAGCTTGGACCAGGGGATCCCGGAGATGGAAGCTTTCTTT.